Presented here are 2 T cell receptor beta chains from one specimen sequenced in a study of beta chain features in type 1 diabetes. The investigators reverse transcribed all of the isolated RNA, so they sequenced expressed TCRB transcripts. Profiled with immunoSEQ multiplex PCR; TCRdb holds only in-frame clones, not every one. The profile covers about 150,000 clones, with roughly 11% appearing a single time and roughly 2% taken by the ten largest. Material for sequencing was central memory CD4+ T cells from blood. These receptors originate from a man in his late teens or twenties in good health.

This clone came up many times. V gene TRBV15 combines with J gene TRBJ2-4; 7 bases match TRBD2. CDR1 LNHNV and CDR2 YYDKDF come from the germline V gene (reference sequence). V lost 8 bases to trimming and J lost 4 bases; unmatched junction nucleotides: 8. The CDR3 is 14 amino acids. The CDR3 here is CATAGGGSKNIQYF. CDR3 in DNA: TGTGCCACCGCCGGGGGAGGGTCGAAAAACATTCAGTACTTC.

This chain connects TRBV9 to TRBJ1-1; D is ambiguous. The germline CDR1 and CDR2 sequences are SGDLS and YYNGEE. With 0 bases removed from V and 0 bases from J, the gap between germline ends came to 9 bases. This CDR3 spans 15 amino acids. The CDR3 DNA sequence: TGTGCCAGCAGCGTAGAAATGGCGGTGAACACTGAAGCTTTCTTT. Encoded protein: CASSVEMAVNTEAFF.